This is a list of T cell receptor beta chains from one sample in a study of T cells in Graves' hyperthyroidism and ophthalmopathy. From the multiplex PCR reads, TCRdb called clonotypes with MiXCR, one entry per CDR3 protein. This table holds 500,000 to 650,000 distinct CDR3 sequences, 46% found once. Material: peripheral blood or thyroid tissue (not recorded which). The receptors were sampled from an adult woman with Graves' disease, either hyperthyroidism or ophthalmopathy (not recorded which). CDR3s include the opening cysteine and the closing phenylalanine or tryptophan. The D gene is left open where the match is weak. Not every row has a clone size; where given, it reads once, few, many or a size class.

TRBV7-1	TRBD2	-	TRBJ2-7	TGTGCCAGCAGCTCGCTAGCGGGACGTACAGCGGAAGAGCAGTACTTC	CASSSLAGRTAEEQYF
TRBV7-2	-	-	TRBJ2-7	TGTGCCAGCAGCTCCTCGACAGTCGCGTCGCCCTACGAGCAGTACTTC	CASSSSTVASPYEQYF
TRBV5-1	TRBD2	-	TRBJ2-3	TGCGCCAGCAGCTTGGGGACGAGAGCGGGGCTCACAGATACGCAGTATTTT	CASSLGTRAGLTDTQYF
TRBV20-1	-	-	TRBJ2-5	TGCAGTGCACATACAGGGCCGGGGGAGACCCAGTACTTC	CSAHTGPGETQYF
TRBV29-1	TRBD1	many	TRBJ2-5	TGCAGCGTTGTAGGGACAGCTAAAGAGACCCAGTACTTC	CSVVGTAKETQYF
TRBV7-2	-	-	TRBJ2-5	TGTGCCAGCAGCTTAGTGGTTCTAGTCAGCCAAGAGACCCAGTACTTC	CASSLVVLVSQETQYF
TRBV13	TRBD2	-	TRBJ2-7	TGTGCCAGCAGCTTAATGGGACTAGCGGGAGGGCAGTACTTC	CASSLMGLAGGQYF
TRBV4-2	TRBD2	few	TRBJ2-7	TGTGCCAGCAGCCCTTCCCTAGCGGGAGCCACCTACGAGCAGTACTTC	CASSPSLAGATYEQYF
TRBV14	-	few	TRBJ1-3	TGTGCCAGCAGTATTCGGACAGTTGGAAACACCATATATTTT	CASSIRTVGNTIYF
TRBV29-1	-	-	TRBJ1-2	TGCAGCGTTGACTTGCTACGGCCACCTAACTATGGCTACACCTTC	CSVDLLRPPNYGYTF
TRBV7-2	-	-	TRBJ1-4	TGTGCCAGCAGCTTAGATACAACTAATGAAAAACTGTTTTTT	CASSLDTTNEKLFF
TRBV19	TRBD1	many	TRBJ1-4	TGTGCCAGTAGTGAGACAGGGGCCGAAAAACTGTTTTTT	CASSETGAEKLFF
TRBV2	-	-	TRBJ2-7	TGTGCCAGTCGGGTCGGACCAAGCTCCTACGAGCAGTACTTC	CASRVGPSSYEQYF
TRBV7-2	-	many	TRBJ2-7	TGTGCCAGCAGTTCCAGGTGGGATTTTCCCGAGCAGTACTTC	CASSSRWDFPEQYF
TRBV7-9	-	few	TRBJ2-7	TGTGCCAGCAGCCCCGGACGCCTCGAGCAGTACTTC	CASSPGRLEQYF
TRBV7-9	TRBD2	-	TRBJ2-6	TGTGCCAGCAGCCCTCTGACCCCTCGGGGGGCTGGGGCCAACGTCCTGACTTTC	CASSPLTPRGAGANVLTF
TRBV25-1	-	few	TRBJ1-1	TGTGCCAGCAGTCCCCGACGGGAGGGCACTGAAGCTTTCTTT	CASSPRREGTEAFF
TRBV24-1	-	many	TRBJ2-7	TGTGCCACCCCAGGGGCCCACGAGCAGTACTTC	CATPGAHEQYF
TRBV7-3	-	-	TRBJ2-6	TGTGCCAGCAGCTTAGGGGGCAACGTCCTGACTTTC	CASSLGGNVLTF
TRBV19	-	many	TRBJ2-5	TGTGCCAGTAGTAGTGGCAGGGGCCAAGAGACCCAGTACTTC	CASSSGRGQETQYF
TRBV4-2	TRBD1	once	TRBJ2-2	TGTGCCAGCAGCTCTCAGACAGGGACCTACGAGCTGTTTTTT	CASSSQTGTYELFF
TRBV7-3	TRBD2	-	TRBJ2-1	TGTGCCAGCAGCTCCGGGACTAGCGGGGGCGCCGAGCAGTTCTTC	CASSSGTSGGAEQFF
TRBV7-8	TRBD1	-	TRBJ1-1	TGTGCCAGCAGCTTAGGTCCATTGGGACAGGGGGGAGCTTTCTTT	CASSLGPLGQGGAFF
TRBV5-1	-	-	TRBJ1-6	TGCGCCAGCAGCTTGGTGGGAGAGCGACTTAATTCACCCCTCCACTTT	CASSLVGERLNSPLHF
TRBV2	-	many	TRBJ2-2	TGTGCCAGCAGTGTGGGGATCGGAAGGGGACGAGACACCGGGGAGCTGTTTTTT	CASSVGIGRGRDTGELFF
TRBV29-1	-	many	TRBJ1-5	TGCAGCGTTGTAGAGGGTACGAGCAATCAGCCCCAGCATTTT	CSVVEGTSNQPQHF
TRBV20-1	-	few	TRBJ1-6	TGCAGTGCTAGAGATCTGACCGATTCACCCCTCCACTTT	CSARDLTDSPLHF
TRBV7-2	-	-	TRBJ1-1	TGTGCCAGCAGCCCCCGGACAGAAGTCACTGAAGCTTTCTTT	CASSPRTEVTEAFF
TRBV24-1	TRBD1	few	TRBJ1-5	TGTGCCACCAGTGCAGGGGGGAGCAATCAGCCCCAGCATTTT	CATSAGGSNQPQHF
TRBV7-9	TRBD2	few	TRBJ2-7	TGTGCCAGCAGCCAACCAGGGACTACCTACGAGCAGTACTTC	CASSQPGTTYEQYF
TRBV15	-	few	TRBJ1-6	TGTGCCACCAGCAGCAGATTTGGGACTGGCGCTTCACCCCTCCACTTT	CATSSRFGTGASPLHF
TRBV2	TRBD1	-	TRBJ1-2	TGTGCCAGCAGAGAGACAGGGTCGGCTAACTATGGCTACACCTTC	CASRETGSANYGYTF
TRBV7-9	-	-	TRBJ1-2	TGTGCCAGCAGCTTGGACATCCACGACTATGGCTACACCTTC	CASSLDIHDYGYTF
TRBV7-3	TRBD1	-	TRBJ1-5	TGTGCCAGCAGCTTAGAGACAGGGGGAGGTCAGCCCCAGCATTTT	CASSLETGGGQPQHF
TRBV12-3/TRBV12-4	-	many	TRBJ2-6	TGTGCCAGCAGTCTAGGGAGGACAACCATGGAGGCCAACGTCCTGACTTTC	CASSLGRTTMEANVLTF
TRBV5-1	-	-	TRBJ1-3	TGCGCCAGCAGCTTGGACAGGTTATCCGCTGGAAACACCATATATTTT	CASSLDRLSAGNTIYF
TRBV6-1	TRBD1	few	TRBJ2-3	TGTGCCAGCCAAACAGGGGATAGCACAGATACGCAGTATTTT	CASQTGDSTDTQYF
TRBV7-9	TRBD2	-	TRBJ2-1	TGTGCCAGCCCTAGCGGGAGGGCCGATGAGCAGTTCTTC	CASPSGRADEQFF
TRBV20-1	-	-	TRBJ1-5	TGCAGTGCTAGCGGGAGAGGTCTGGAGACCCAGCATTTT	CSASGRGLETQHF
TRBV6-2/TRBV6-3	-	few	TRBJ1-5	TGTGCCAGCCTAAGGCACGGACCCAATCAGCCCCAGCATTTT	CASLRHGPNQPQHF
TRBV7-2	-	-	TRBJ2-1	TGTGCCAGCAGCTTAACGGAATCCCTCGGGGAGCATTTCTTC	CASSLTESLGEHFF
TRBV12-3/TRBV12-4	-	-	TRBJ2-3	TGTGCCAGCGGGGACGGCACAGATACGCAGTATTTT	CASGDGTDTQYF
TRBV19	-	-	TRBJ1-5	TGTGCCAGTACCTACCACGGGGGCAATCAGCCCCAGCATTTT	CASTYHGGNQPQHF
TRBV7-9	-	-	TRBJ1-2	TGTGCCAGCAGCAGAACCAAAACGGCGGCCAAGTATGGCTACACCTTC	CASSRTKTAAKYGYTF
TRBV7-9	-	-	TRBJ2-7	TGTGCCAGCAGCTGGGGATCGGGCTTCTACGAGCAGTACTTC	CASSWGSGFYEQYF
TRBV4-1	TRBD1	-	TRBJ1-1	TGCGCCAGCAGCCAAGAAAGGGGGCTGGACACTGAAGCTTTCTTT	CASSQERGLDTEAFF
TRBV20-1	-	-	TRBJ2-3	TGCAGTGCTCGCACGAGCACCACAGATACGCAGTATTTT	CSARTSTTDTQYF
TRBV12-3/TRBV12-4	TRBD1	-	TRBJ1-6	TGTGCCAGCAGTATGGGACAGGGCGTGAATTCACCCCTCCACTTT	CASSMGQGVNSPLHF
TRBV5-1	-	-	TRBJ2-7	TGCGCCAGCAGCTTGGGCGGCGGAGTAGTTCAATACGAGCAGTACTTC	CASSLGGGVVQYEQYF
TRBV25-1	-	-	TRBJ1-1	TGTGCCAGCAGTGCCGAAGCGGGAACCACTGAAGCTTTCTTT	CASSAEAGTTEAFF
TRBV10-3	-	-	TRBJ1-1	TGTGCCATCAGCGACCGGGTCGGGAGCACTGAAGCTTTCTTT	CAISDRVGSTEAFF
TRBV7-9	-	-	TRBJ2-7	TGTGCCAGCAGCACCCGGACCAGCGGTTACGAGCAGTACTTC	CASSTRTSGYEQYF
TRBV7-6	-	once	TRBJ2-5	TGTGCCAGCAGCCAAGGGACCGGGACCCAGTACTTC	CASSQGTGTQYF